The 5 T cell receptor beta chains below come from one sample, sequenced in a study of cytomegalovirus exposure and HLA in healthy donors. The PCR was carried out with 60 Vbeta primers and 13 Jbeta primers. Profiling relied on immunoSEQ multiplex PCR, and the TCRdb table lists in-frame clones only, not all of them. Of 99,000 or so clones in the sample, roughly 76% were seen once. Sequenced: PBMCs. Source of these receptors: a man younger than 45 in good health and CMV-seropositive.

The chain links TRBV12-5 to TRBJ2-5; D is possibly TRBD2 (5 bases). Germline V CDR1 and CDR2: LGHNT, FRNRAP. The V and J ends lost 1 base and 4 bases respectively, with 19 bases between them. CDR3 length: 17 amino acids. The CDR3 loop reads CASGLGLGSALGETQYF. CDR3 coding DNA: TGTGCTAGTGGTTTGGGCCTAGGGAGCGCCCTCGGAGAGACCCAGTACTTC.

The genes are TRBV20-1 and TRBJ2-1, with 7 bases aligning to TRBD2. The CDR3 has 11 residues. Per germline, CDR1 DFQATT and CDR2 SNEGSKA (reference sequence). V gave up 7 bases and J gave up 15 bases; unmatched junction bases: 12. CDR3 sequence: CSVPTSLDGFF. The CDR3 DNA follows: TGCAGTGTTCCGACTAGCCTCGACGGGTTCTTC.

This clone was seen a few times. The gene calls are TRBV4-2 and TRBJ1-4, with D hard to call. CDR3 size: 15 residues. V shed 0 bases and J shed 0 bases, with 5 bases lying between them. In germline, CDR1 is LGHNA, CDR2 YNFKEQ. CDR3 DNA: TGTGCCAGCAGCCAAGATTTCTCAACTAATGAAAAACTGTTTTTT. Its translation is CASSQDFSTNEKLFF.

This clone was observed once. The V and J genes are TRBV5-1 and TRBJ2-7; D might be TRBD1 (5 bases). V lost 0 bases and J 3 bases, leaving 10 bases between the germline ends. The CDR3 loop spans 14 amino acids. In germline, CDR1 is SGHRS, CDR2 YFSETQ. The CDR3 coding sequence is TGCGCCAGCAGCTTGGGGGGCACCAACTACGAGCAGTACTTC. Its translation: CASSLGGTNYEQYF. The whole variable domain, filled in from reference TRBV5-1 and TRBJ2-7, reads KAGVTQTPRYLIKTRGQQVTLSCSPISGHRSVSWYQQTPGQGLQFLFEYFSETQRNKGNFPGRFSGRQFSNSRSEMNVSTLELGDSALYLCASSLGGTNYEQYFGPGTRLTVT.

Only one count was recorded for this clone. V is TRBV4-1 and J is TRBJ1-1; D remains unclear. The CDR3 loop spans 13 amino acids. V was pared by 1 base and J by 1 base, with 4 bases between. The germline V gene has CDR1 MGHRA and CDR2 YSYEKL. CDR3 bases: TGCGCCAGCAGCCAAGGACAGAACACTGAAGCTTTCTTT. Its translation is CASSQGQNTEAFF.